One sample yielded the 18 T cell receptor beta chains listed below, sequenced in a study of blood T cell repertoires in COVID-19. Only in-frame clones appear in the TCRdb table, and some are missing; sequencing was by immunoSEQ multiplex PCR. The data hold about 180,000 clones, with more than 80% observed a single time. The sample consisted of PBMCs or T cells enriched from blood (not recorded which). Receptor source: a man aged 35 to 55 who had recovered from COVID-19.

The chain joins TRBV20-1 to TRBJ2-7, with D perhaps TRBD2 (5 bases). V was cut by 6 bases and J by 1 base, with 10 bases left in between. Germline V gives CDR1 DFQATT, CDR2 SNEGSKA (reference sequence). CDR3 length: 12 amino acids. In DNA form, the CDR3 reads TGCAGTGCAAGTGTAGCGTCCTACGAGCAGTACTTC. This sequence encodes CSASVASYEQYF.

V and J are TRBV11-2 and TRBJ1-2; 10 positions match TRBD1. J lost 5 bases, V lost 1 base, and 1 base had no gene match. CDR1 and CDR2 (germline): SGHAT, FQNNGV. This CDR3 has 14 amino acids. The CDR3 protein is CASSLGQGAYGYTF. The CDR3 coding sequence is TGTGCCAGCAGCTTAGGACAGGGGGCATATGGCTACACCTTC.

The V gene is TRBV5-1, the J gene TRBJ2-2, with 8 positions matching TRBD2. Germline lookup yields CDR1 SGHRS and CDR2 YFSETQ. J lost 7 bases, V lost 7 bases, and 12 bases had no gene match. The CDR3 spans 15 residues. CDR3: CASLPPGGANGELFF. As DNA, the CDR3 is TGCGCCAGCCTCCCGCCCGGGGGGGCGAACGGGGAGCTGTTTTTT.

The chain carries TRBV27 and TRBJ2-1, with 7 positions matching TRBD1. The CDR3 length is 13 residues. V was pared by 8 bases and J by 3 bases, with 4 bases of the junction left unmatched. Per the germline V gene, CDR1 is MNHEY and CDR2 is SMNVEV (reference sequence). CDR3 in amino acids: CASGDRVYNEQFF. The CDR3 region has the DNA TGTGCCAGCGGAGACAGGGTCTACAATGAGCAGTTCTTC.

The chain has TRBV30 and TRBJ2-5; 11 bases align to TRBD1. This CDR3 is 15 amino acids long. The J segment lost 4 bases and the V segment lost 4 bases, leaving 8 bases of the junction unmatched. Germline CDR1 and CDR2: GTSNPN and SVGIG (reference sequence). DNA for the CDR3: TGTGCCTGGAATCCGGGACAGGGGGTCGGAGAGACCCAGTACTTC. This encodes CAWNPGQGVGETQYF.

V and J are TRBV4-2 and TRBJ2-1, with TRBD2 identical over 11 bases. The CDR3 spans 19 residues. After removal of 0 bases from V and 5 bases from J, the junction contained 12 bases not matched to a gene. Germline CDR1 is LGHNA and CDR2 is YNFKEQ. CDR3 DNA: TGTGCCAGCAGCCAAGATACTCTAGCGGGGGGTAAAACCGACAATGAGCAGTTCTTC. The encoded protein is CASSQDTLAGGKTDNEQFF.

The V call is TRBV9, the J call TRBJ2-3, with TRBD2 matching 9 bases. Germline V gene lookup returns CDR1 SGDLS and CDR2 YYNGEE. The V gene end was trimmed by 2 bases and the J gene end by 2 bases; junction bases not matched to a gene: 3. The CDR3 sequence is 15 residues long. Here the CDR3 DNA reads TGTGCCAGCAGCGTGGGCGGGAGGGACACAGATACGCAGTATTTT. Translation gives CASSVGGRDTDTQYF.

This chain connects TRBV27 to TRBJ2-7; a possible D gene is TRBD1 (6 bases). Germline CDR1 is MNHEY and CDR2 is SMNVEV (reference sequence). The germline V and J ends were trimmed by 3 bases and 0 bases, with 12 bases remaining between them. This CDR3 region has 15 residues. The DNA of the CDR3 is TGTGCCAGCAGTTTGTATCAGGGGCCCTCCTACGAGCAGTACTTC. This translates into CASSLYQGPSYEQYF.

The gene calls are TRBV5-1 and TRBJ2-1; 8 bases agree with TRBD2. CDR3 size: 16 residues. CDR1 is SGHRS, CDR2 YFSETQ, per germline. J gave up 5 bases and V 4 bases, and 11 bases lay outside the gene matches. The DNA for the CDR3 is TGCGCCAGCAGCCGGGAGGGGGGAGAGAACCACAATGAGCAGTTCTTC. This translates into CASSREGGENHNEQFF. Full variable domain (remainder filled in from reference TRBV5-1 and TRBJ2-1): KAGVTQTPRYLIKTRGQQVTLSCSPISGHRSVSWYQQTPGQGLQFLFEYFSETQRNKGNFPGRFSGRQFSNSRSEMNVSTLELGDSALYLCASSREGGENHNEQFFGPGTRLTVL.

This clone was seen just once. This rearrangement joins TRBV9 to TRBJ2-5; D might be TRBD2 (6 bases). Germline loops: CDR1 SGDLS, CDR2 YYNGEE. Trimming cost V 3 bases and J 5 bases, with 8 bases left between them. The CDR3 sequence is 12 residues long. This CDR3 is CASSGGTETQYF. The DNA for the CDR3 is TGTGCCAGCAGCGGCGGGACGGAGACCCAGTACTTC.

The V call is TRBV29-1, the J call TRBJ1-3; a weak D match, TRBD1 (6 bases). Trimming cost V 6 bases and J 2 bases, with 11 bases left between them. The CDR3 has 13 amino acids. The V gene's germline CDR1 is SQVTM and CDR2 ANQGSEA. The CDR3 bases are TGCAGCGTCTGGCAGGGGACTGGAAACACCATATATTTT. Residues: CSVWQGTGNTIYF. The full variable domain, in which reference TRBV29-1 and TRBJ1-3 provide the parts outside the CDR3, is SAVISQKPSRDICQRGTSLTIQCQVDSQVTMMFWYRQQPGQSLTLIATANQGSEATYESGFVIDKFPISRPNLTFSTLTVSNMSPEDSSIYLCSVWQGTGNTIYFGEGSWLTVV.

The chain uses TRBV19 and TRBJ2-1; TRBD2 matches at 10 bases. Germline V gene lookup returns CDR1 LNHDA and CDR2 SQIVND (reference sequence). J lost 2 bases, V lost 4 bases, and 2 bases had no gene match. The CDR3 runs to 15 residues. CDR3 coding DNA: TGTGCCAGTAGTACCACTAGCGGGGCCTACAATGAGCAGTTCTTC. Residues: CASSTTSGAYNEQFF.

The chain couples TRBV2 to TRBJ1-1; D gene uncertain. The CDR3 is 14 residues long. Trimming took off 8 bases at V and 1 base at J, with 14 bases between the two ends. From germline, CDR1 is SNHLY and CDR2 FYNNEI. The CDR3 protein is CASPAPGKNTEAFF. CDR3 sequence (DNA): TGTGCCAGCCCCGCCCCGGGGAAGAACACTGAAGCTTTCTTT.

V gene TRBV24-1 combines with J gene TRBJ1-1; TRBD1 agrees at 7 bases. CDR3 length: 13 residues. The V and J ends lost 3 bases and 3 bases, in that order; junction bases with no gene match: 0. CDR1 and CDR2 (germline): KGHDR, SFDVKD. The CDR3 region is CATSDGTDTEAFF. CDR3 in DNA: TGTGCCACCAGTGATGGGACAGACACTGAAGCTTTCTTT.

The V call is TRBV6-1, the J call TRBJ1-4, with D perhaps TRBD1 (5 bases). The CDR3 totals 17 residues. The V and J ends lost 2 bases and 8 bases respectively, with 21 bases between them. Per germline, CDR1 MNHNS and CDR2 SASEGT. The CDR3 loop is CASSEYGGGWSIEKLFF. In DNA, the CDR3 is TGTGCCAGCAGTGAATATGGGGGAGGGTGGAGTATAGAAAAACTGTTTTTT.

The chain carries TRBV12-5 and TRBJ1-1, with D maybe TRBD1 (5 bases). The CDR3 is 13 residues long. Germline V gene data show CDR1 as LGHNT and CDR2 as FRNRAP. The ends were cut back, 6 bases at V and 5 bases at J, with 13 bases in the middle. CDR3 nucleotides: TGTGCTAGTGGCCAGGGACTAGGGACTGAAGCTTTCTTT. Its translation: CASGQGLGTEAFF.

This clone has only a few counts. V gene TRBV18 combines with J gene TRBJ2-7, with D possibly being TRBD2 (6 bases). Trimming pared 2 bases from V and 5 bases from J, leaving 16 bases between. Germline-derived CDR1 and CDR2 are KGHSH and LQKENI. The CDR3 totals 15 residues. CDR3 bases: TGTGCCAGCTCACCATGGAGGGGCACTGGGCACGAGCAGTACTTC. It is translated as CASSPWRGTGHEQYF.

The chain combines TRBV30 with TRBJ1-2; 8 bases agree with TRBD1. The CDR3 consists of 17 residues. The J segment lost 2 bases and the V segment lost 2 bases, leaving 13 bases of the junction unmatched. In germline, CDR1 is GTSNPN, CDR2 SVGIG (reference sequence). The CDR3 spells CAWSSSTGAGLNYGYTF. In nucleotides, the CDR3 is TGTGCCTGGAGTTCTTCGACAGGGGCCGGGTTAAACTATGGCTACACCTTC.